These T cell receptor beta chains were read from a single sample in a study of Ad26.COV2.S vaccination and SARS-CoV-2 variants. TCRdb keeps only in-frame clones here, not all; method: immunoSEQ multiplex PCR. The data hold roughly 330,000 clones, with around 90% observed a single time. The sample in question was peripheral blood, obtained in a trial of Ad26.COV2.S vaccine versus placebo. The receptors shown here come from a person between 18 and 60 years old who received the Ad26.COV2.S COVID-19 vaccine or a placebo. The CDR3 runs from the conserved cysteine through the conserved F or W. The D gene is left open where the match is weak. Clone size is shown for a subset of rows, as once, few, many or a class of expanded clone.

v_gene,abundance,d_gene,j_gene,CDR3nt,CDR3aa
TRBV4-1,.,.,TRBJ1-1,TGCGCCAGCAGCCAAGGAATACGGATCGAGGTGGCTTTCTTT,CASSQGIRIEVAFF
TRBV5-4,.,TRBD2,TRBJ2-7,TGTGCCAGCAGCTTGGAGGGAGGGCCTACGTTTGAGCAGTACTTC,CASSLEGGPTFEQYF
TRBV3-1/TRBV3-2,.,TRBD2,TRBJ2-1,TGTGCCAGCAGCCTGGGACTAGCGGACGAGCAGTTCTTC,CASSLGLADEQFF
TRBV7-8,.,TRBD1,TRBJ1-1,TGTGCCAGCAGCCCCCACAGGGGGTACACTGAAGCTTTCTTT,CASSPHRGYTEAFF
TRBV5-1,.,.,TRBJ2-1,TGCGCCAGCAGCTTGAGCGGCAGCTCCTACAATGAGCAGTTCTTC,CASSLSGSSYNEQFF
TRBV27,.,.,TRBJ1-5,TGTGCCAGTGGTCAGACGAGCAATCAGCCCCAGCATTTT,CASGQTSNQPQHF
TRBV4-1,.,.,TRBJ2-3,TGCGCCAGCAGCCCCCCGAATTGGGCGCAGTATTTT,CASSPPNWAQYF
TRBV5-1,.,TRBD1,TRBJ2-4,TGCGCCAGCAGCACGACAGGGGTTCTATTAGCCAAAAACATTCAGTACTTC,CASSTTGVLLAKNIQYF
TRBV7-9,.,.,TRBJ1-4,TGTGCCACCGACGTTGGGGCCCCTGAGGGAAAACTGTTTTTT,CATDVGAPEGKLFF
TRBV24-1,many,TRBD2,TRBJ2-1,TGTGCCACCAGTATGCTAGCGGGGGAAGAGCAGTTCTTC,CATSMLAGEEQFF
TRBV7-2,.,.,TRBJ1-5,TGTGCCAGCAGCTTAGGGACAGGCAATCAGCCCCAGCATTTT,CASSLGTGNQPQHF
TRBV2,.,.,TRBJ1-2,TGTGCCAGCAATTTCGACCCAAACTATGGCTACACCTTC,CASNFDPNYGYTF
TRBV6-2/TRBV6-3,.,.,TRBJ1-3,TGTGCCAGCAGTTACTCTATCCTTTCTGGAAACACCATATATTTT,CASSYSILSGNTIYF
TRBV7-9,once,TRBD2,TRBJ2-7,TGTGCCAGCAGCCGAAGACTAGCCGGAACTTACGAGCAGTACTTC,CASSRRLAGTYEQYF
TRBV18,.,.,TRBJ2-1,TGTGCCAGCTCACCAGACCCGGGCTTAGATTACAATGAGCAGTTCTTC,CASSPDPGLDYNEQFF
TRBV2,.,.,TRBJ1-6,TGTGCCAGCAGTGGGAGCCAGGGGAAGGGTCCCCTCCACTTT,CASSGSQGKGPLHF
TRBV3-1/TRBV3-2,.,.,TRBJ1-1,TGTGCCAGCAGACCCGCGGGGGGCTCTAACACTGAAGCTTTCTTT,CASRPAGGSNTEAFF
TRBV11-3,.,.,TRBJ2-7,TGTGCCAGCAGCTTAGATCACGGCGAGGGGATCGAGCAGTACTTC,CASSLDHGEGIEQYF
TRBV18,.,TRBD1,TRBJ1-1,TGTGCCAGCTCAGGACAGGGACTGAACACTGAAGCTTTCTTT,CASSGQGLNTEAFF